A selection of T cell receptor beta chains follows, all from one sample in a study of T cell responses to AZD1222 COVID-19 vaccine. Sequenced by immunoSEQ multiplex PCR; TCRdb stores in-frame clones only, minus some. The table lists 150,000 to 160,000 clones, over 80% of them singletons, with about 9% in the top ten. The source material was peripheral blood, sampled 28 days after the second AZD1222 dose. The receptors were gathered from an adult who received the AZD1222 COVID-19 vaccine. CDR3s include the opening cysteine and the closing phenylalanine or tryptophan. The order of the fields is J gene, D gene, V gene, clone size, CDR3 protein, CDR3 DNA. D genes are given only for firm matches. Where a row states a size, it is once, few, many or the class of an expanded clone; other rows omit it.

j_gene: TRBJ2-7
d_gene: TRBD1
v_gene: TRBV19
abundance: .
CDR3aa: CASSDRGYEQYF
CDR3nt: TGTGCCAGTAGTGACAGGGGGTACGAGCAGTACTTC

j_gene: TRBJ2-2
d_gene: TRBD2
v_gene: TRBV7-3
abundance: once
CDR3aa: CASGTSYGGELFF
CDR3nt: TGTGCATCCGGGACTAGCTATGGCGGGGAGCTGTTTTTT

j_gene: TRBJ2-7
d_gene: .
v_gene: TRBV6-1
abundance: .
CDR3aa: CASSEGNPYEQYF
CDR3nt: TGTGCCAGCAGTGAGGGGAACCCCTACGAGCAGTACTTC

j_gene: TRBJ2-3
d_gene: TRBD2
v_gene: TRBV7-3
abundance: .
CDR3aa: CASSLGLAGVTDTQYF
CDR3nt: TGTGCCAGCAGCTTAGGGCTAGCGGGAGTTACAGATACGCAGTATTTT

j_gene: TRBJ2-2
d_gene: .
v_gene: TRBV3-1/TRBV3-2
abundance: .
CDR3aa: CASSQARAGELFF
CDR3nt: TGTGCCAGCAGCCAAGCAAGGGCCGGGGAGCTGTTTTTT

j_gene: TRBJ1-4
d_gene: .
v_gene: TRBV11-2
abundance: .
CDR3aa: CASSLTRGSEKLFF
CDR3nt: TGTGCCAGCAGCTTGACCAGGGGCTCGGAAAAACTGTTTTTT

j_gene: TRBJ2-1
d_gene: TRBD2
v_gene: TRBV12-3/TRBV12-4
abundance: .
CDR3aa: CASSLSGGASEFF
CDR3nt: TGTGCCAGCAGTTTAAGCGGGGGAGCAAGCGAGTTCTTC

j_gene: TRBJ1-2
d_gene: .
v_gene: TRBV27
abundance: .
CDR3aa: CASSLQGRGWGYTF
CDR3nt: TGTGCCAGCAGTTTACAGGGCCGGGGCTGGGGCTACACCTTC

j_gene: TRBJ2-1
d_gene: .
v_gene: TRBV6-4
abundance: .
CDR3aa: CASSVLAEGEQFF
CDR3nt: TGTGCCAGCAGTGTTTTAGCGGAGGGGGAGCAGTTCTTC

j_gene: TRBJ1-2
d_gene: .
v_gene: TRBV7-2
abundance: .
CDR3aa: CASSTGTETNYGYTF
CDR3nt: TGTGCCAGCAGCACTGGGACCGAAACTAACTATGGCTACACCTTC

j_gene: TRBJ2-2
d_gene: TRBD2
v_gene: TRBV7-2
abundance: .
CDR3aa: CATQEGSGRKTGELFF
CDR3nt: TGTGCCACTCAGGAAGGTAGCGGGAGAAAAACCGGGGAGCTGTTTTTT

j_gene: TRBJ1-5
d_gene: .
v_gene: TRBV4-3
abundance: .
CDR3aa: CASSQDHRVSNQPQHF
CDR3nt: TGCGCCAGCAGCCAAGATCACAGGGTTAGCAATCAGCCCCAGCATTTT

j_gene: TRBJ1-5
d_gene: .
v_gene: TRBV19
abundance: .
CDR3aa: CASSTVLQVKGNQPQHF
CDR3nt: TGTGCCAGTAGTACAGTTCTACAGGTAAAAGGCAATCAGCCCCAGCATTTT

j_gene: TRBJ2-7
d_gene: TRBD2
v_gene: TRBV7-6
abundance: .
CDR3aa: CASSLLAGGGEQYF
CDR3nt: TGTGCCAGCAGCCTACTAGCGGGAGGAGGGGAGCAGTACTTC

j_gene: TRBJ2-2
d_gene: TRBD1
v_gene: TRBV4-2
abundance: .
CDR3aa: CASSQVIPGQGSRTGELFF
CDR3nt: TGTGCCAGCAGCCAAGTTATTCCGGGACAGGGTTCGCGAACCGGGGAGCTGTTTTTT

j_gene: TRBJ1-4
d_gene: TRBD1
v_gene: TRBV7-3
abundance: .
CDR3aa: CASSLGLTGVGEKLFF
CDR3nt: TGTGCCAGCAGCTTAGGTCTAACAGGGGTAGGCGAAAAACTGTTTTTT

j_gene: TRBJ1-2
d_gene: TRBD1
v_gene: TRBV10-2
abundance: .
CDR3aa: CASTPGTGGNGYTF
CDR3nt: TGCGCCAGCACGCCTGGGACAGGGGGCAATGGCTACACCTTC

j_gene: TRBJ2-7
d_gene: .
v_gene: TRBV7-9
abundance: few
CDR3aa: CASSPVSYEQYF
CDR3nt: TGTGCCAGCAGCCCCGTCTCCTACGAGCAGTACTTC

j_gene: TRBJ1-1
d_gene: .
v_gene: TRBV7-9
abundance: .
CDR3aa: CASSLTTNTEAFF
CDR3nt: TGTGCCAGCAGCCTAACAACGAACACTGAAGCTTTCTTT

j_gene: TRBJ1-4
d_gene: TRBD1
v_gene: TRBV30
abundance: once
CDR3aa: CAWSVRGGAGEKLFF
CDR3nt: TGTGCCTGGAGTGTTCGAGGGGGCGCGGGTGAAAAACTGTTTTTT

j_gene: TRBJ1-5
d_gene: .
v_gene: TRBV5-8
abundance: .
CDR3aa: CASSFLNQPQHF
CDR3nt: TGTGCCAGCAGCTTTCTCAATCAGCCCCAGCATTTT

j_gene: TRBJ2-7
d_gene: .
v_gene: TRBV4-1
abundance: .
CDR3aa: CASSHKDEQYF
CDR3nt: TGCGCCAGCAGTCACAAGGACGAGCAGTACTTC

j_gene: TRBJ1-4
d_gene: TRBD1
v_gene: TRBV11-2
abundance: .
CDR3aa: CASSLAVTGAVSGEKLFF
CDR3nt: TGTGCCAGCAGCTTAGCGGTGACAGGGGCTGTGTCGGGTGAAAAACTGTTTTTT

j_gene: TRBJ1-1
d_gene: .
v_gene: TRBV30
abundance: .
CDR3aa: CAWSPTGNTEAFF
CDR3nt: TGTGCCTGGAGCCCGACAGGTAACACTGAAGCTTTCTTT

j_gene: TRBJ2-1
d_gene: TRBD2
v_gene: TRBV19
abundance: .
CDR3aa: CATSRWTSGNSYNEQFF
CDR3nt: TGTGCCACTTCCCGCTGGACTAGCGGCAATTCCTACAATGAGCAGTTCTTC

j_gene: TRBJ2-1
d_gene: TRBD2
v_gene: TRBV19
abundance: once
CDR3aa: CASSITSGYNEQFF
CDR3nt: TGTGCCAGTAGTATAACTAGCGGTTACAATGAGCAGTTCTTC

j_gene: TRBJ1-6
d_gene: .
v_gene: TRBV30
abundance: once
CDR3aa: CAWSVPGYNSPLHF
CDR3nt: TGTGCCTGGAGTGTACCTGGATATAATTCACCCCTCCACTTT

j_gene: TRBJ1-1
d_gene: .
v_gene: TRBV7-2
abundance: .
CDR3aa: CASSLAGGAFF
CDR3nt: TGTGCCAGCAGCTTAGCCGGGGGGGCTTTCTTT

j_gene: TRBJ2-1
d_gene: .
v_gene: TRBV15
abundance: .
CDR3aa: CATSRETQTEQFF
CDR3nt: TGTGCCACCAGCAGAGAGACACAAACGGAGCAGTTCTTC

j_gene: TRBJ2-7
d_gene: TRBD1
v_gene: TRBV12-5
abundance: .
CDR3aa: CADSLHPGTASYEQYF
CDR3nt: TGTGCAGACTCTCTCCACCCCGGGACAGCCTCCTACGAGCAGTACTTC

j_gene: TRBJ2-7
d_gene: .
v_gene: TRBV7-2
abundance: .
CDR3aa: CASSLGVKSYEQYF
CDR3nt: TGTGCCAGCAGCTTGGGGGTCAAATCCTACGAGCAGTACTTC

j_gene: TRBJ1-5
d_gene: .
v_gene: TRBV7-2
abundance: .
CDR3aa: CASSLGGTGLGPQHF
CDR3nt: TGTGCCAGCAGCTTGGGGGGGACGGGCCTAGGGCCCCAGCATTTT

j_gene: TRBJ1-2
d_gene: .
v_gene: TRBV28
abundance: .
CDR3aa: CASSLGTPYGYTF
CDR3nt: TGTGCCAGCAGTTTAGGGACACCTTATGGCTACACCTTC

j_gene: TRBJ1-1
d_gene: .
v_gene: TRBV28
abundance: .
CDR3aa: CASRNGRNTEAFF
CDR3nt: TGTGCCAGCAGAAACGGTCGGAACACTGAAGCTTTCTTT

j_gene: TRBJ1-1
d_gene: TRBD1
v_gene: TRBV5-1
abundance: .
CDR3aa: CASSVDRGQNTEAFF
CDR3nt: TGCGCCAGCAGCGTGGACAGGGGGCAGAACACTGAAGCTTTCTTT

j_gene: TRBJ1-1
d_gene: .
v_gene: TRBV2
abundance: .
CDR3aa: CASSRYGNTEAFF
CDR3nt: TGTGCCAGCAGTCGGTACGGGAACACTGAAGCTTTCTTT

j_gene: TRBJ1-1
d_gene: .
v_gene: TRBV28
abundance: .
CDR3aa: CASSLSQTVGTEAFF
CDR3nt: TGTGCCAGCAGTCTGAGCCAGACTGTGGGCACTGAAGCTTTCTTT

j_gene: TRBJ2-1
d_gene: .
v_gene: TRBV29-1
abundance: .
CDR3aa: CSVEGGSLAFSYNEQFF
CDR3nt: TGCAGCGTTGAAGGGGGTAGCTTAGCCTTTTCCTACAATGAGCAGTTCTTC